This TCR beta chain was identified during a study of cytomegalovirus exposure and HLA in healthy donors. With 60 Vbeta and 13 Jbeta primers, the PCR was carried out. The method was immunoSEQ multiplex PCR; TCRdb's version includes in-frame clones alone and lacks a portion of them. This table holds under 70,000 clones, 60% to 80% found once. The CDR3 loop spans 15 amino acids. V was trimmed by 0 bases and J by 6 bases, leaving 14 bases between them. The V gene's germline CDR1 is SGHRS and CDR2 YFSETQ. Sequenced sample: PBMCs. This chain joins TRBV5-1 and TRBJ2-3; TRBD2 is a possible D gene (5 bases). The receptor was isolated from a female donor in good health and CMV-seronegative. The CDR3 nucleotides read TGCGCCAGCAGCTTGGAGAGGGCGGAGGAGGATACGCAGTATTTT. Translated: CASSLERAEEDTQYF. Full variable domain (rest looked up from reference TRBV5-1 and TRBJ2-3): KAGVTQTPRYLIKTRGQQVTLSCSPISGHRSVSWYQQTPGQGLQFLFEYFSETQRNKGNFPGRFSGRQFSNSRSEMNVSTLELGDSALYLCASSLERAEEDTQYFGPGTRLTVL.